This TCR beta chain was obtained from a study of T cell responses to AZD1222 COVID-19 vaccine. Trimming removed 4 bases from V and 5 bases from J; junction bases left unmatched: 5. The germline V gene has CDR1 SGHRS and CDR2 YFSETQ. The CDR3 covers 13 residues. The assay was immunoSEQ multiplex PCR, and TCRdb's table has in-frame clones only and misses some. The sample has over 95,000 clones, roughly 86% seen once. Sequenced material: peripheral blood, taken 28 days after the second AZD1222 dose. This chain uses TRBV5-1 with TRBJ1-1; the match to TRBD1 covers 7 bases. The receptor comes from an adult who received the AZD1222 COVID-19 vaccine. CDR3 residues: CASSPGQLTEAFF. The CDR3 DNA sequence: TGCGCCAGCAGCCCGGGACAGTTGACTGAAGCTTTCTTT.